The clone carrying this TCR beta chain was seen a few times. These data come from a study of blood T cell repertoires in COVID-19. For the study at large: The United States, Italy and Spain supplied acute and convalescent COVID-19 samples. Nucleic acid was either cDNA or gDNA, and it came from T cells, B-cell-depleted T cells, or PBMCs.

V shed 0 bases and J 7 bases; nucleotides not matched to a gene: 8. Per germline, CDR1 SGDLS and CDR2 YYNGEE. The CDR3 runs 15 residues. In the source study's methods: Amplified reference gene primers provided the basis for estimating nucleated cell counts. The table came from immunoSEQ multiplex PCR; TCRdb's copy has only in-frame clones and leaves some out. V and J calls and clone size are as listed in that table; D and trimming were resolved from the DNA. This sample has about 28,000 clones; approximately 81% occur once, and the top ten carry more than 15%. Source material: peripheral blood. The TCR originated in a woman in her sixties with acute or convalescent COVID-19. The rearrangement uses TRBV9 and TRBJ2-7; TRBD1 matches 9 bases. CDR3 nucleotide sequence: TGTGCCAGCAGCGTAGGTTCCGGGACAGGGTATGAGCAGTACTTC. It yields the protein CASSVGSGTGYEQYF.